This T cell receptor beta chain was captured by sequencing in a study of blood T cell repertoires in COVID-19. Study context: The origin of the acute and convalescent COVID-19 samples was the United States, Italy and Spain. Sample material is recorded as cDNA or gDNA derived from T cells, B-cell-depleted T cells, or PBMCs.

The CDR3 has 11 residues. V lost 3 bases to trimming and J lost 2 bases, with 2 bases between them. CDR1 is SGDLS and CDR2 is YYNGEE in the germline V gene. Here immunoSEQ multiplex PCR was the method, and the copy in TCRdb shows in-frame clones only, minus some. Of nearly 350,000 clones in the sample, roughly 89% were seen once. Material for sequencing was peripheral blood. The chain joins TRBV9 to TRBJ1-2; D uncertain. The sequence was obtained from a woman under 30 who had recovered from COVID-19. DNA of the CDR3: TGTGCCAGCAGCGCGAACTATGGCTACACCTTC. Translated: CASSANYGYTF.